Listed below are T cell receptor beta chains from one sample, sequenced in a study of T cells after yellow fever vaccination. TCRdb reprocessed the 5' RACE reads with MiXCR, giving one entry per CDR3 protein. There are 200,000 to 300,000 distinct CDR3 sequences in the sample; 6.9% occur only once, and 0.65% to 0.9% lies in the top ten. Specimen: CD4+ T cells sorted from PBMCs, collected 15 days after the yellow fever booster vaccination. The receptors were sampled from a man under 40 who received the YFV17D yellow fever vaccine. The CDR3 runs from the conserved cysteine through the conserved F or W. Each record gives: J gene, clone size, D gene, V gene, CDR3 protein, CDR3 DNA. D genes are given only for firm matches. Expanded clones get a size class; other rows say once, few or many, or leave the size out.

J: TRBJ1-1
size: many
D: NA
V: TRBV7-2
CDR3: CASSFNKFWAEAFF
DNA: TGTGCCAGCAGCTTTAACAAGTTTTGGGCTGAAGCTTTCTTT

J: TRBJ2-1
size: many
D: NA
V: TRBV5-6
CDR3: CASRSDTYNEQFF
DNA: TGTGCCAGCAGATCGGACACTTACAATGAGCAGTTCTTC

J: TRBJ2-1
size: NA
D: TRBD2
V: TRBV9
CDR3: CASSVGGRGGSNEQFF
DNA: TGTGCCAGCAGCGTAGGTGGACGGGGGGGTTCCAATGAGCAGTTCTTC

J: TRBJ2-1
size: many
D: NA
V: TRBV27
CDR3: CASNQGGGNEQFF
DNA: TGTGCCAGCAACCAAGGGGGTGGCAATGAGCAGTTCTTC

J: TRBJ2-3
size: many
D: NA
V: TRBV12-3/TRBV12-4
CDR3: CASSFQGADTQYF
DNA: TGTGCCAGCAGTTTCCAGGGTGCAGATACGCAGTATTTT

J: TRBJ1-3
size: NA
D: NA
V: TRBV7-2
CDR3: CASSLKRAGNTIYF
DNA: TGTGCCAGCAGCTTAAAACGGGCTGGAAACACCATATATTTT

J: TRBJ1-5
size: few
D: TRBD1
V: TRBV5-6
CDR3: CASSSLTGGLNQPQHF
DNA: TGTGCCAGCAGCTCTCTAACAGGGGGTCTAAATCAGCCCCAGCATTTT

J: TRBJ1-5
size: NA
D: NA
V: TRBV4-3
CDR3: CASSQEWASNQPQHF
DNA: TGCGCCAGCAGCCAAGAGTGGGCAAGCAATCAGCCCCAGCATTTT

J: TRBJ2-3
size: few
D: NA
V: TRBV10-3
CDR3: CAGGGADTQYF
DNA: TGTGCCGGGGGTGGTGCAGATACGCAGTATTTT

J: TRBJ2-3
size: few
D: TRBD2
V: TRBV4-3
CDR3: CASSQWGGISANTQYF
DNA: TGCGCCAGCAGCCAGTGGGGGGGGATCTCGGCGAATACGCAGTATTTT

J: TRBJ1-1
size: NA
D: NA
V: TRBV20-1
CDR3: CSAREGGIGFTEAFF
DNA: TGCAGTGCTAGAGAAGGAGGCATAGGATTCACTGAAGCTTTCTTT

J: TRBJ1-1
size: few
D: NA
V: TRBV5-1
CDR3: CASSDPGRREAFF
DNA: TGCGCCAGCAGCGACCCCGGACGACGTGAAGCTTTCTTT

J: TRBJ1-2
size: NA
D: NA
V: TRBV5-1
CDR3: CASSLGDPQWGYTF
DNA: TGCGCCAGCAGCCTGGGGGACCCCCAATGGGGCTACACCTTC

J: TRBJ2-6
size: few
D: NA
V: TRBV29-1
CDR3: CSVAGGAGANVLTF
DNA: TGCAGCGTTGCCGGGGGCGCTGGGGCCAACGTCCTGACTTTC

J: TRBJ1-6
size: NA
D: TRBD1
V: TRBV20-1
CDR3: CSAIKGRGSNSPLHF
DNA: TGCAGTGCCATCAAGGGCAGGGGGAGTAATTCACCCCTCCACTTT

J: TRBJ2-2
size: NA
D: TRBD2
V: TRBV10-1
CDR3: CASSHPTSGNKGPNTGELFF
DNA: TGCGCCAGCAGTCACCCGACTAGCGGGAACAAAGGGCCGAACACCGGGGAGCTGTTTTTT

J: TRBJ2-1
size: few
D: NA
V: TRBV29-1
CDR3: CSVDTPRALYNEQFF
DNA: TGCAGCGTTGACACTCCCCGGGCCCTGTACAATGAGCAGTTCTTC

J: TRBJ2-3
size: few
D: NA
V: TRBV5-1
CDR3: CASSLAGKRTDTQYF
DNA: TGCGCCAGCAGCTTGGCCGGGAAGCGCACAGATACGCAGTATTTT

J: TRBJ2-2
size: few
D: NA
V: TRBV5-1
CDR3: CASSLTKPAKTGELFF
DNA: TGCGCCAGCAGCTTGACTAAACCAGCGAAAACCGGGGAGCTGTTTTTT

J: TRBJ1-3
size: NA
D: NA
V: TRBV29-1
CDR3: CSVEDFASDGSGNTIYF
DNA: TGCAGCGTTGAAGATTTCGCAAGTGACGGTTCTGGAAACACCATATATTTT